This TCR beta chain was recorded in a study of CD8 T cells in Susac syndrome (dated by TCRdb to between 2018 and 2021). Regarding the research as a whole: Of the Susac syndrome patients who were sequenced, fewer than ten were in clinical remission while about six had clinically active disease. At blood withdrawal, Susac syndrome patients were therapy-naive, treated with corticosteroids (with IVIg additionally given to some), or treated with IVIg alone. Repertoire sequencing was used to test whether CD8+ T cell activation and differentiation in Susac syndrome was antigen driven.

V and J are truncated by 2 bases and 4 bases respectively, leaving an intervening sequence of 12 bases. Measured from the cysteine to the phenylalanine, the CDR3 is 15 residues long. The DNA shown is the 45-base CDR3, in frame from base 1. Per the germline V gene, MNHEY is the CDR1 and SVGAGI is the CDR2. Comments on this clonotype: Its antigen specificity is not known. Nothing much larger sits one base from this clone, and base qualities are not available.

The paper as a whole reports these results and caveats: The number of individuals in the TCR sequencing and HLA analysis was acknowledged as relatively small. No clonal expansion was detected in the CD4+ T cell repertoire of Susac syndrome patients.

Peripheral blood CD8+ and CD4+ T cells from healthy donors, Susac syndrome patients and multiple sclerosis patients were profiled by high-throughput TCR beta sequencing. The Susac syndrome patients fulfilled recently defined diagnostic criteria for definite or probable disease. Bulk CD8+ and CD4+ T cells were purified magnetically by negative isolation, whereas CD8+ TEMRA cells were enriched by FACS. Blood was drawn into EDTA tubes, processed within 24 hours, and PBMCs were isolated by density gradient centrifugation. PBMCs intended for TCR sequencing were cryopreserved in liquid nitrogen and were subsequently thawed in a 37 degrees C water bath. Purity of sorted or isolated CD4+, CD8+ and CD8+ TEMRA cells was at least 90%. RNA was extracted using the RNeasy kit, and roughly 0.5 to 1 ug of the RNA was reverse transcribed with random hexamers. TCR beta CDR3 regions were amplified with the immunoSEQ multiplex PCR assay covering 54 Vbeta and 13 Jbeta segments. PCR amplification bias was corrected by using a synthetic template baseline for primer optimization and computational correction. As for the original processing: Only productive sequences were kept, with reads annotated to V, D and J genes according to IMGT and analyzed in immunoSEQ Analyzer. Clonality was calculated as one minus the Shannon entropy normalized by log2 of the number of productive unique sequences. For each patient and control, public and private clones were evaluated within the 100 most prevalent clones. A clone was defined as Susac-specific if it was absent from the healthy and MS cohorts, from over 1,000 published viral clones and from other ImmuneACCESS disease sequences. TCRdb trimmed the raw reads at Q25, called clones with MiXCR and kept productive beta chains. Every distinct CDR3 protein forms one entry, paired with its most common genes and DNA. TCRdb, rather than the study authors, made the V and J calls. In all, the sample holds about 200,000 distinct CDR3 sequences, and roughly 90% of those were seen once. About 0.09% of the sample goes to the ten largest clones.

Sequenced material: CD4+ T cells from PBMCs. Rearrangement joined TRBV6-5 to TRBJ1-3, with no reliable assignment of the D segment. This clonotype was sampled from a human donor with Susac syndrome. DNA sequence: TGTGCCAGCAGTTACGGGCCCTCGGGAGGAAACACCATATATTTT. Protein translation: CASSYGPSGGNTIYF.